These 27 T cell receptor beta chains originate from one sample sequenced in a study of blood T cell repertoires in COVID-19. TCRdb's copy holds only in-frame clones and misses some; the assay was immunoSEQ multiplex PCR. This sample yields 160,000 or so clones, of which about four fifths are seen a single time; roughly 3.5% belongs to the top ten. The sequencing input was PBMCs or T cells enriched from blood (not recorded which). All receptors derive from a woman aged 55-69 years who had recovered from COVID-19.

Comments on this clone: Other DNA variants within this sample encode the same CDR3. V and J are TRBV5-1 and TRBJ2-1, with 9 bases identical to TRBD1. Germline trimming cut 0 bases from V and 8 bases from J; bases unmatched to any gene: 3. Germline V gives CDR1 SGHRS, CDR2 YFSETQ. This CDR3 contains 14 residues. CDR3 amino acids: CASSLDRGRDEQFF. The CDR3, as DNA: TGCGCCAGCAGCTTGGACAGGGGGCGCGATGAGCAGTTCTTC. Full variable domain (outside the CDR3, taken from reference TRBV5-1 and TRBJ2-1): KAGVTQTPRYLIKTRGQQVTLSCSPISGHRSVSWYQQTPGQGLQFLFEYFSETQRNKGNFPGRFSGRQFSNSRSEMNVSTLELGDSALYLCASSLDRGRDEQFFGPGTRLTVL.

This chain uses TRBV24-1 with TRBJ2-5; 7 bases are shared with TRBD2. CDR3 length equals 18 residues. The V gene's germline CDR1 is KGHDR and CDR2 SFDVKD. The V gene end was trimmed by 4 bases and the J gene end by 1 base; junction bases not matched to a gene: 14. The CDR3 DNA reads TGTGCCACCAGTGACCCGGGACCTTCGGGGGGTCCCCAAGAGACCCAGTACTTC. It encodes CATSDPGPSGGPQETQYF.

V is TRBV6-5 and J is TRBJ1-5; 8 bases align to TRBD1. J lost 0 bases, V lost 2 bases, and 3 bases had no gene match. This CDR3 is built from 16 residues. The germline V gene encodes CDR1 MNHEY and CDR2 SVGAGI. CDR3 DNA sequence: TGTGCCAGCAGTTACGGACAGGGACATAGCAATCAGCCCCAGCATTTT. Amino acid sequence: CASSYGQGHSNQPQHF.

This clone occurred once. The rearrangement links TRBV3-1 (or the pseudogene TRBV3-2) to TRBJ1-1; TRBD1 matches 9 bases. The CDR3 contains 15 residues. The junction had 6 bases not matched to a gene; V was cut back by 4 bases and J by 3 bases. Germline V gene data show CDR1 as LGHDT and CDR2 as YNNKEL (reference sequence). The CDR3 DNA follows: TGTGCCAGCAGCCCCAGGACAGGGGCCTACACTGAAGCTTTCTTT. This codes for CASSPRTGAYTEAFF.

The V call is TRBV19, the J call TRBJ2-5; 8 nucleotides align to TRBD2. The CDR3 extends over 14 amino acids. The V segment lost 3 bases and the J segment 7 bases; nucleotides outside the gene matches: 7. Germline V gene sequence: CDR1 LNHDA, CDR2 SQIVND (reference sequence). CDR3: CASSMSSGEGTQYF. In nucleotides, the CDR3 is TGTGCCAGTAGTATGAGTAGCGGGGAAGGGACCCAGTACTTC.

The genes are TRBV9 and TRBJ2-5, with TRBD1 matching 8 bases. After removal of 4 bases from V and 4 bases from J, the junction contained 9 bases not matched to a gene. Germline loops: CDR1 SGDLS, CDR2 YYNGEE. The CDR3 length is 15 residues. CDR3 protein: CASSTDGQGLETQYF. DNA for the CDR3: TGTGCCAGCAGCACAGACGGACAGGGCCTAGAGACCCAGTACTTC.

The gene calls are TRBV7-9 and TRBJ2-3, with 8 bases identical to TRBD2. V lost 7 bases to trimming and J lost 3 bases; unmatched junction nucleotides: 12. Germline lookup yields CDR1 SEHNR and CDR2 FQNEAQ (reference sequence). The CDR3 spans 16 residues. The CDR3 sequence is CASTHPSGGATDTQYF. CDR3 nucleotides: TGTGCCAGCACCCATCCCAGCGGGGGTGCTACAGATACGCAGTATTTT.

This sequence joins TRBV20-1 and TRBJ1-2, with D uncertain. The CDR3 extends over 11 amino acids. Germline V CDR1 and CDR2: DFQATT, SNEGSKA (reference sequence). Trimming pared 3 bases from V and 6 bases from J, leaving 8 bases between. CDR3 sequence reads: CSARVHDGYTF. CDR3 DNA: TGCAGTGCTAGGGTACACGATGGCTACACCTTC.

Only one count was recorded for this clone. The rearrangement joins TRBV6-5 to TRBJ1-1; 9 positions agree with TRBD1. CDR1 and CDR2 from the germline V gene are MNHEY and SVGAGI. The CDR3 consists of 15 residues. V shed 2 bases, J shed 6 bases, and the junction held 7 bases outside the gene matches. The CDR3 DNA reads TGTGCCAGCAGTTACCAGACAGGGGGATTGGCTGAAGCTTTCTTT. It specifies CASSYQTGGLAEAFF.

V and J are TRBV2 and TRBJ1-6; D not certain. Germline CDR1 SNHLY, CDR2 FYNNEI. The CDR3 totals 14 residues. V was trimmed by 2 bases and J by 11 bases, leaving 13 bases between them. CDR3 sequence: CASSENGSGAPLHF. The DNA of the CDR3 is TGTGCCAGCAGTGAAAACGGATCCGGGGCACCCCTCCACTTT.

The rearrangement links TRBV7-6 to TRBJ1-2, with a tentative D call TRBD1 (5 bases). The CDR3 covers 13 residues. Per germline, CDR1 SGHVS and CDR2 FNYEAQ. The V end lost 5 bases, the J end lost 8 bases, and 15 bases lay between the germline ends. The CDR3 protein is CASSRDSIEGYTF. In DNA form, the CDR3 reads TGTGCCAGCAGCCGCGACAGCATAGAAGGCTACACCTTC.

The chain carries TRBV30 and TRBJ2-5, with a weak D call TRBD2 (5 bases). V lost 0 bases, J lost 4 bases, and 12 bases lay in between. The length of the CDR3 is 14 residues. Germline V gene lookup returns CDR1 GTSNPN and CDR2 SVGIG (reference sequence). This CDR3 reads CAWSVPLEIETQYF. CDR3 nucleotide sequence: TGTGCCTGGAGTGTACCACTAGAGATAGAGACCCAGTACTTC.

The CDR3 DNA reads TGTGCCACCACCCAGGGACAGGAAGCTTTCTTT. Protein sequence: CATTQGQEAFF. This rearrangement joins TRBV15 to TRBJ1-1; TRBD1 matches at 7 bases. This CDR3 comprises 11 residues. Trimming at V came to 7 bases and at J to 8 bases, leaving 4 bases not matched to a gene. Germline V gene lookup returns CDR1 LNHNV and CDR2 YYDKDF (reference sequence).

The chain employs TRBV6-5 and TRBJ1-2; D unclear. The CDR3 totals 13 residues. With 1 base removed from V and 3 bases from J, the gap between germline ends came to 6 bases. The germline gives CDR1 MNHEY, CDR2 SVGAGI. The chain's CDR3 is CASSYLADYGYTF. The CDR3 DNA follows: TGTGCCAGCAGTTACTTGGCAGACTATGGCTACACCTTC.

The chain recombines TRBV21-1 with TRBJ2-6; the table assigns TRBD1, which was not confirmed against the DNA. TRBV21-1 is recorded as a pseudogene. The CDR3 is made up of 19 amino acids. The CDR3 is CASSKVSGHPSSGANVLTF. The CDR3 DNA follows: TGTGCCAGCAGCAAAGTTTCTGGACACCCAAGCTCTGGGGCCAACGTCCTGACTTTC.

This rearrangement joins TRBV7-9 to TRBJ1-3, with 10 bases that match TRBD1. The CDR3 has 18 amino acids. The germline V gene has CDR1 SEHNR and CDR2 FQNEAQ (reference sequence). V lost 2 bases, J lost 4 bases, and 11 bases stayed unmatched. In nucleotides, the CDR3 is TGTGCCAGCAGCTTACGCTCCTCGGGACAGGGGCTAGGAAACACCATATATTTT. As protein: CASSLRSSGQGLGNTIYF.

The chain has TRBV5-5 and TRBJ2-1; 8 bases match TRBD1. The CDR3 runs to 16 residues. J gave up 6 bases and V 2 bases, and 10 bases lay outside the gene matches. From germline, CDR1 is SGHKS and CDR2 YYEKEE (reference sequence). CDR3 amino acids: CASSLSYGQGSNEQFF. DNA for the CDR3: TGTGCCAGCAGCTTAAGTTACGGACAGGGATCCAATGAGCAGTTCTTC.

The table lists this clone with a few counts. The V call is TRBV5-1, the J call TRBJ2-5; 11 bases align to TRBD2. V dropped 4 bases and J dropped 5; count of bases not matched to a gene: 22. The CDR3 has 20 amino acids. The V gene's germline CDR1 is SGHRS and CDR2 YFSETQ. In nucleotides, the CDR3 is TGCGCCAGCAGCAAGTACAGGGACGGTAGCGGGGGGGCGCTTTCGGAGACCCAGTACTTC. Translation gives CASSKYRDGSGGALSETQYF.

The sample holds one count of this clone. The V gene is TRBV12-5, the J gene TRBJ1-5; 10 bases are a match to TRBD1. The CDR3 has 15 amino acids. V shed 3 bases, J shed 3 bases, and the junction held 2 bases outside the gene matches. Germline CDR1 LGHNT, CDR2 FRNRAP. CDR3 bases: TGTGCTAGTGGTTTCGGGACAGGGGACAATCAGCCCCAGCATTTT. Its translation is CASGFGTGDNQPQHF.

This chain uses TRBV4-1 with TRBJ1-4; TRBD1 is a possible D gene (6 bases). CDR1 MGHRA and CDR2 YSYEKL come from the germline V gene. The V end lost 3 bases, the J end lost 5 bases, and 13 bases lay between the germline ends. The CDR3 spans 15 residues. Here the CDR3 DNA reads TGCGCCAGCAGCCAGCAGGGGCCCAAGAATGAAAAACTGTTTTTT. This codes for CASSQQGPKNEKLFF.

This rearrangement joins TRBV24-1 to TRBJ1-5; no clear D. This CDR3 has 14 amino acids. The ends were cut back, 1 base at V and 7 bases at J, with 10 bases in the middle. CDR1 and CDR2 from the germline V gene are KGHDR and SFDVKD. The CDR3 DNA is TGTGCCACCAGTGATTTCGCGTCAAGCCAGCCCCAGCATTTT. Translating gives CATSDFASSQPQHF.

The V call is TRBV18, the J call TRBJ2-3; 8 nucleotides line up with TRBD1. This CDR3 is 14 amino acids long. The junction had 4 bases not matched to a gene; V was cut back by 3 bases and J by 5 bases. Germline loops: CDR1 KGHSH, CDR2 LQKENI. The DNA for the CDR3 is TGTGCCAGCTCACCGGCGACAGGGGAAGATACGCAGTATTTT. Its protein is CASSPATGEDTQYF.

The gene calls are TRBV7-8 and TRBJ2-3; TRBD1 matches at 7 bases. Unmatched junction bases numbered 3, after V lost 3 bases and J lost 6 bases. This CDR3 contains 13 residues. The germline gives CDR1 SGHVS, CDR2 FQNEAQ. The CDR3 region has the DNA TGTGCCAGCAGCTTGAGGGGGCTCGATACGCAGTATTTT. Translation gives CASSLRGLDTQYF.

This clone was seen a handful of times. The chain recombines TRBV30 with TRBJ1-5; TRBD1 is a possible D gene (5 bases). Germline V CDR1 and CDR2: GTSNPN, SVGIG (reference sequence). The V end lost 0 bases, the J end lost 3 bases, and 12 bases lay between the germline ends. CDR3 length equals 15 residues. Here the CDR3 DNA reads TGTGCCTGGAGTGTACCCCGACAGTACAATCAGCCCCAGCATTTT. Its translation: CAWSVPRQYNQPQHF.

The J gene is TRBJ2-7, the V gene TRBV9; 9 nucleotides match TRBD2. Germline assignment: CDR1 SGDLS and CDR2 YYNGEE. Trimming cost V 0 bases and J 2 bases; bases outside gene matches: 3. CDR3 length: 15 residues. DNA of the CDR3: TGTGCCAGCAGCGTAGGTAGCGGGGGACCCTACGAGCAGTACTTC. It yields the protein CASSVGSGGPYEQYF.

As for this clone: At one boundary the junction diverges from the germline segment, which might be a read error. The chain joins TRBV6-2 or TRBV6-3 to TRBJ2-7; 7 bases fit TRBD2. CDR3 size: 19 residues. The V gene's germline CDR1 is MNHEY and CDR2 SVGEGT. The CDR3 bases are TGTGCCAGCAATTACTCTCCTCAAACCGGCGGGAATCTAGCGGACGAGCAGTACTTC. Residues: CASNYSPQTGGNLADEQYF.

The genes are TRBV9 and TRBJ2-3; no firm D call. The CDR3 is 13 residues long. CDR1 is SGDLS and CDR2 is YYNGEE in the germline V gene. V was clipped by 0 bases and J by 6 bases, with 8 bases between them. DNA of the CDR3: TGTGCCAGCAGCGTAGGGCCCAGGGATACGCAGTATTTT. This codes for CASSVGPRDTQYF.